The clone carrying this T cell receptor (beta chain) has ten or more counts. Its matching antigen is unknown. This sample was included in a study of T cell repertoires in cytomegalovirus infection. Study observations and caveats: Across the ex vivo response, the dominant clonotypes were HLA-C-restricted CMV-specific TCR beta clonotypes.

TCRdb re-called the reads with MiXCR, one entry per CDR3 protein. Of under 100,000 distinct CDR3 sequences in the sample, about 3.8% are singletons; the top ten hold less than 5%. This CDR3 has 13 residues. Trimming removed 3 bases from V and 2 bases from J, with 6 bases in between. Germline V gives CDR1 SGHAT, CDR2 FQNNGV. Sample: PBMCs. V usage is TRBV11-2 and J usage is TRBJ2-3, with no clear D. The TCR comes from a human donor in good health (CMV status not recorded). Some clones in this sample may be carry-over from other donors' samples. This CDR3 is CASSFQHTDTQYF. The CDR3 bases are TGTGCCAGCAGCTTTCAACACACAGATACGCAGTATTTT.